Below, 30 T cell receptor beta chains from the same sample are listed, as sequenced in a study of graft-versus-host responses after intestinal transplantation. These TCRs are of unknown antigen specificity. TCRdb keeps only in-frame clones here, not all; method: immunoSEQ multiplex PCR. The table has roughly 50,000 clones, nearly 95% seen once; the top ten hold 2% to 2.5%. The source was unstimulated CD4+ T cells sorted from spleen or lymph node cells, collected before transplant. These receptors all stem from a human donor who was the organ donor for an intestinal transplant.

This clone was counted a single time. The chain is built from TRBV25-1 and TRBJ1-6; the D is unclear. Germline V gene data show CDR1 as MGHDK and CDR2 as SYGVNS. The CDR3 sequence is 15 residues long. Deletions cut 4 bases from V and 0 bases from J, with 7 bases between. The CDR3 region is CASSGGSSYNSPLHF. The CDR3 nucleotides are TGTGCCAGCAGTGGGGGAAGCTCCTATAATTCACCCCTCCACTTT.

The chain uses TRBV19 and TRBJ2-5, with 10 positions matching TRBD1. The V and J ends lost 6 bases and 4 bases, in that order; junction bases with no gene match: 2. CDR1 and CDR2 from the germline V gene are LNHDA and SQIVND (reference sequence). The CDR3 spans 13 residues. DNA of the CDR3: TGTGCCAGTAGGAGGGACAGGGGAGAGACCCAGTACTTC. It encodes CASRRDRGETQYF.

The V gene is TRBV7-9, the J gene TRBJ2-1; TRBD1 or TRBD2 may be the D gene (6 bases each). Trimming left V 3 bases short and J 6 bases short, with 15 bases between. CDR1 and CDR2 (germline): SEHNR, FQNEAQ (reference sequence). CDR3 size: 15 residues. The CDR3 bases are TGTGCCAGCAGCTTTAATTCCCGGGGGCGCAATGAGCAGTTCTTC. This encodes CASSFNSRGRNEQFF.

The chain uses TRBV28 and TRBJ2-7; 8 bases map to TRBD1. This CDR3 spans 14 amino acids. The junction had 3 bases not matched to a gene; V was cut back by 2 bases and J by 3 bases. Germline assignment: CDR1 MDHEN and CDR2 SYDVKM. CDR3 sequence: CASSLTGGNYEQYF. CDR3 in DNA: TGTGCCAGCAGTTTAACAGGGGGGAACTACGAGCAGTACTTC.

The CDR3 region is CASINRGLSYEQYF. The CDR3 nucleotides read TGTGCCAGCATTAACCGCGGACTGAGCTACGAGCAGTACTTC. The chain employs TRBV28 and TRBJ2-7, with D possibly matching TRBD2 (5 bases). CDR3 size: 14 residues. The germline V gene has CDR1 MDHEN and CDR2 SYDVKM. Trimming took 7 bases from V and 3 from J, leaving 16 bases between them. Full variable domain (outside the CDR3, taken from reference TRBV28 and TRBJ2-7): DVKVTQSSRYLVKRTGEKVFLECVQDMDHENMFWYRQDPGLGLRLIYFSYDVKMKEKGDIPEGYSVSREKKERFSLILESASTNQTSMYLCASINRGLSYEQYFGPGTRLTVT.

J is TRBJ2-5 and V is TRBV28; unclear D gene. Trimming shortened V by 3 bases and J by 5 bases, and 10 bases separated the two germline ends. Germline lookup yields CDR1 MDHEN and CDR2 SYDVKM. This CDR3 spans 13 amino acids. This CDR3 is CASSFPLGETQYF. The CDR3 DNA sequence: TGTGCCAGCAGTTTCCCCTTGGGTGAGACCCAGTACTTC.

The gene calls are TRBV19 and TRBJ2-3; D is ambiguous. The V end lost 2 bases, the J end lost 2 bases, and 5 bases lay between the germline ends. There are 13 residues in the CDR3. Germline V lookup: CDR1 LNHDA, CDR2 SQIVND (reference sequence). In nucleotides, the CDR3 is TGTGCCAGTAGTATAACGTACACAGATACGCAGTATTTT. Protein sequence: CASSITYTDTQYF.

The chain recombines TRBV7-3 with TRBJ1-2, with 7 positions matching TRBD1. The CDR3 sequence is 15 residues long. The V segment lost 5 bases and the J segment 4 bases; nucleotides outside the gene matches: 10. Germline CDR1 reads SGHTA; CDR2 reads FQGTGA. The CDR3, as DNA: TGTGCCAGCAGCCCCACCGGGACAGCCCTCTATGGCTACACCTTC. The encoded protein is CASSPTGTALYGYTF.

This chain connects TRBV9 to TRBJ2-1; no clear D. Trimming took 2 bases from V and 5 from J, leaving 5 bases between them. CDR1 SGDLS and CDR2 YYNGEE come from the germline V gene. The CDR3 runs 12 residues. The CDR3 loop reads CASSVPNNEQFF. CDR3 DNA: TGTGCCAGCAGCGTCCCTAACAATGAGCAGTTCTTC.

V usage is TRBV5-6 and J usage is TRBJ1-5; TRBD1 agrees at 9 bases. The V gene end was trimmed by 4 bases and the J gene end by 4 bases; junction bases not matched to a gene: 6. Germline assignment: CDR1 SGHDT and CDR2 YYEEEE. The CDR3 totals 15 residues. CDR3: CASSGQGPGNQPQHF. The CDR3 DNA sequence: TGTGCCAGCAGCGGACAGGGGCCGGGGAATCAGCCCCAGCATTTT.

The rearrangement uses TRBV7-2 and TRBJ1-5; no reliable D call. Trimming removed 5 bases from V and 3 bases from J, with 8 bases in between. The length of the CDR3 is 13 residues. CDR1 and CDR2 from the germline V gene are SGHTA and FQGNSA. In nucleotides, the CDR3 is TGTGCCAGCAGCCAAGACCCCAATCAGCCCCAGCATTTT. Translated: CASSQDPNQPQHF.

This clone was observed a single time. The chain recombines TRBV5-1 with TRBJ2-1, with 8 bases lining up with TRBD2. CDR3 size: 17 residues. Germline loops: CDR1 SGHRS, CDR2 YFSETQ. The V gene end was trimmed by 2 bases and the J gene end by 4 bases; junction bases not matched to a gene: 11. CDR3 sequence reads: CASSFSASGRAYNEQFF. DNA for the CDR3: TGCGCCAGCAGCTTTTCCGCGAGCGGGAGAGCTTACAATGAGCAGTTCTTC.

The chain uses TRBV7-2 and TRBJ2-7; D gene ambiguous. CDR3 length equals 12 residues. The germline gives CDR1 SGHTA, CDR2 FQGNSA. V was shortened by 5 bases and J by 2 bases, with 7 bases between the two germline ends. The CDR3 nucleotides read TGTGCCAGCAGCCCTACCACCTACGAGCAGTACTTC. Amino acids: CASSPTTYEQYF. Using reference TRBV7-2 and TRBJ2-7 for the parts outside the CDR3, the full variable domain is GAGVSQSPSNKVTEKGKDVELRCDPISGHTALYWYRQSLGQGLEFLIYFQGNSAPDKSGLPSDRFSAERTGGSVSTLTIQRTQQEDSAVYLCASSPTTYEQYFGPGTRLTVT.

CDR3 amino acids: CASIGLALNEQFF. In DNA form, the CDR3 reads TGTGCCAGCATAGGGCTAGCGCTCAATGAGCAGTTCTTC. The chain employs TRBV6-5 and TRBJ2-1, with a possible D match to TRBD2 (6 bases). V lost 7 bases and J lost 6, with 13 bases in between. Germline CDR1 is MNHEY and CDR2 is SVGAGI. The CDR3 contains 13 residues.

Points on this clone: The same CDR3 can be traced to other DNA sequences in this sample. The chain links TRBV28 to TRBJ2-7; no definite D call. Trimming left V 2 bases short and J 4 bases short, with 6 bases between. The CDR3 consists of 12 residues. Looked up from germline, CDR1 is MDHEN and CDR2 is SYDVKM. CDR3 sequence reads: CASSLAAYEQYF. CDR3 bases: TGTGCCAGCAGTTTAGCGGCTTACGAGCAGTACTTC.

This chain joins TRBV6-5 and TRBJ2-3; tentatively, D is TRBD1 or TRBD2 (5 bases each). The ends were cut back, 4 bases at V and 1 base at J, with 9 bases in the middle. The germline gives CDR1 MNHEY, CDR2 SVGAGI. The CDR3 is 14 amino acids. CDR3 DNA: TGTGCCAGCAGTTTTCGGGACGGCACAGATACGCAGTATTTT. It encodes CASSFRDGTDTQYF.

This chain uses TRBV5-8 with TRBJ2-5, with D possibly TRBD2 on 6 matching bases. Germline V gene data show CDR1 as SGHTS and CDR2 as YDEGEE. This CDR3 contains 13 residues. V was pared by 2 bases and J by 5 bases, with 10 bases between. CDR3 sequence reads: CASSFRGGETQYF. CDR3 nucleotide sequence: TGTGCCAGCAGCTTTCGGGGAGGTGAGACCCAGTACTTC.

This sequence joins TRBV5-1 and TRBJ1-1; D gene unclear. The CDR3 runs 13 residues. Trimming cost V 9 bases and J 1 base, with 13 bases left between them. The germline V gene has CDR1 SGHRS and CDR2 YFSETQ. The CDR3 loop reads CATRFTGNTEAFF. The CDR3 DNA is TGCGCCACCAGATTTACGGGGAACACTGAAGCTTTCTTT. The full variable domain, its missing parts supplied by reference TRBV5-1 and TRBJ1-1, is KAGVTQTPRYLIKTRGQQVTLSCSPISGHRSVSWYQQTPGQGLQFLFEYFSETQRNKGNFPGRFSGRQFSNSRSEMNVSTLELGDSALYLCATRFTGNTEAFFGQGTRLTVV.

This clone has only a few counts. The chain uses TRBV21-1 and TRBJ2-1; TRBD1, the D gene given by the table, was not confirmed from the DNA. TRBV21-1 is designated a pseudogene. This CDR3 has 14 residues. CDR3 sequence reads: CASRQCFSYNEQFF. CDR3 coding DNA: TGTGCCAGCCGACAGTGCTTCTCCTACAATGAGCAGTTCTTC.

The CDR3: CASSFRGERANVLTF. CDR3 nucleotides: TGTGCCAGCAGTTTTAGGGGGGAACGGGCCAACGTCCTGACTTTC. The genes are TRBV6-6 and TRBJ2-6, with D perhaps assigned TRBD1 or TRBD2 (6 bases each). Germline lookup yields CDR1 MNHNY and CDR2 SVGAGI (reference sequence). The ends were cut back, 4 bases at V and 5 bases at J, with 12 bases in the middle. This CDR3 is 15 amino acids long.

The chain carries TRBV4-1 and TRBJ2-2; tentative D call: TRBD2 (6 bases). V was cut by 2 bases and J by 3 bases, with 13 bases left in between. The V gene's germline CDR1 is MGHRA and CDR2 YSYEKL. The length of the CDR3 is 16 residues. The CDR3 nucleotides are TGCGCCAGCAGCCAAAGGCGGGACTCACACACCGGGGAGCTGTTTTTT. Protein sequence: CASSQRRDSHTGELFF.

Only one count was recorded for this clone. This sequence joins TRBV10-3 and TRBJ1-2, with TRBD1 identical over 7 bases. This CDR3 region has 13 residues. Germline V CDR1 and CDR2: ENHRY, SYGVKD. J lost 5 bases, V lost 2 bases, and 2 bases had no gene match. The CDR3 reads CAISEDRVYGYTF. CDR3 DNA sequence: TGTGCCATCAGTGAGGACAGGGTTTATGGCTACACCTTC.

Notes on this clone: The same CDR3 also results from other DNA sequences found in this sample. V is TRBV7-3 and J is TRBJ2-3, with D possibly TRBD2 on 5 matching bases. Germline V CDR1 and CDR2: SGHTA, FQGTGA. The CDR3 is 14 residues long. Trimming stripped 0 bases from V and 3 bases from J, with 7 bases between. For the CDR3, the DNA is TGTGCCAGCAGCTTAACGGGAGTAACAGATACGCAGTATTTT. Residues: CASSLTGVTDTQYF.

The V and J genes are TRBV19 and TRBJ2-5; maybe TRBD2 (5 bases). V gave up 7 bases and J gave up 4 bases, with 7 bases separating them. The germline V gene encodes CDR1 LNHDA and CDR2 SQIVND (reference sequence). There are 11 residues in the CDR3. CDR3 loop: CASMAGETQYF. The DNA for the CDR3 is TGTGCCAGTATGGCGGGAGAGACCCAGTACTTC.

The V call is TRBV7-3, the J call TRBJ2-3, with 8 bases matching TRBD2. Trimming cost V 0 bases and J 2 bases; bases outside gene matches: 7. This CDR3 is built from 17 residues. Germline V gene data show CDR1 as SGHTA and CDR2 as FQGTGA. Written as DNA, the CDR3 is TGTGCCAGCAGCTTAACGATTACGGGAGGGACCACAGATACGCAGTATTTT. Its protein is CASSLTITGGTTDTQYF. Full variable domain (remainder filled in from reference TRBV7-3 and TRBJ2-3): GAGVSQTPSNKVTEKGKYVELRCDPISGHTALYWYRQSLGQGPEFLIYFQGTGAADDSGLPNDRFFAVRPEGSVSTLKIQRTERGDSAVYLCASSLTITGGTTDTQYFGPGTRLTVL.

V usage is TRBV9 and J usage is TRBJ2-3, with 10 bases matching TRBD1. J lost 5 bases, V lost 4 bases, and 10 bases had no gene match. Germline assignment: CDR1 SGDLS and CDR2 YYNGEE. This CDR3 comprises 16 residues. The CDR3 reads CASSIRDRGVLDTQYF. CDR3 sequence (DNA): TGTGCCAGCAGCATCCGGGACAGGGGTGTGTTAGATACGCAGTATTTT.

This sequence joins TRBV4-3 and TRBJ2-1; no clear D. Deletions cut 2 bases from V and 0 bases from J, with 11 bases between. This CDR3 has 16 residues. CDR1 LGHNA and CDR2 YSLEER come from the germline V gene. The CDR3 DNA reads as TGCGCCAGCAGCCAATCGTCGACACTCTCCTACAATGAGCAGTTCTTC. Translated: CASSQSSTLSYNEQFF.

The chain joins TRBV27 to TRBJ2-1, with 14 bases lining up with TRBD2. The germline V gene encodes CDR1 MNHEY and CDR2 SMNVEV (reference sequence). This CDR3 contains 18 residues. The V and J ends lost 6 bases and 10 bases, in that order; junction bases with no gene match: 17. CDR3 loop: CASRPYQSGTSGRKEQFF. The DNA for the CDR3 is TGTGCCAGCAGACCTTATCAGAGTGGGACTAGCGGGAGAAAAGAGCAGTTCTTC.

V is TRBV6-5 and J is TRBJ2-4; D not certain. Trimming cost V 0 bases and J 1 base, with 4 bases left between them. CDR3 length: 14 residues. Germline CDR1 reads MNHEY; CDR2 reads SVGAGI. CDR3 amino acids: CASSYSMAKNIQYF. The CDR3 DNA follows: TGTGCCAGCAGTTACTCCATGGCCAAAAACATTCAGTACTTC.

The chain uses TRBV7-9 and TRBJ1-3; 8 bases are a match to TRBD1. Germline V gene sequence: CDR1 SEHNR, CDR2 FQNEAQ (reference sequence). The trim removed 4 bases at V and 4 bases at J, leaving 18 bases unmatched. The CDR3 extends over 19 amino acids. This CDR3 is CASSSYRPRTGMAGNTIYF. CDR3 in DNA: TGTGCCAGCAGCTCATATAGACCTCGGACAGGGATGGCAGGAAACACCATATATTTT.